This TCR beta chain was found in a study of T cell changes during pregnancy in multiple sclerosis (dated by TCRdb to the late 2010s). About the investigation overall: The study looked at changes in the T cell repertoire across pregnancy in women with multiple sclerosis.

Libraries were constructed by the immunoSEQ multiplex PCR assay. TCRdb's version of the immuneACCESS table is confined to in-frame rearrangements and falls short of the full clone set. An unresolved V gene accounts for under half of the shortfall where checked; the remainder is of unknown origin. The sample table contains some 100,000 clones; only one count was recorded for 90% to 95% of them. 0.9% of the sample belongs to the ten largest clones. Germline trimming: 0 bases from V, 1 base from J; junction bases outside gene matches: 4. The CDR3 measures 15 amino acids from cysteine to phenylalanine. Just CDR3 DNA is preserved here, 45 bases in frame from base 1. CDR1 and CDR2, per the germline V gene, are SGDLS and YYNGEE. As regards this clone: Its antigen specificity is not known. Per-nucleotide qualities are absent, and no much larger clonotype sits a single base away.

Recombination joined TRBV9 with TRBJ2-7; 7 bases in between match TRBD2. This receptor was taken from a female donor with multiple sclerosis, enrolled in a pregnancy study. This specimen was peripheral blood, taken before pregnancy. The CDR3 protein is CASSVGNGGSYEQYF. At the DNA level, the sequence is TGTGCCAGCAGCGTAGGCAACGGGGGGTCCTACGAGCAGTACTTC.